This T cell receptor beta chain appears in the sequencing data of a study of T cell repertoires in cytomegalovirus infection. Overall study context: Public TCR beta signatures marked donors with CMV infection and the matching HLA.

This clonotype has a handful of counts. Its antigen is still unknown. The study's findings and limits: CMV-specific TCR beta clonotypes restricted by HLA-C dominated the ex vivo response. CMV carriers with the relevant HLA were identified by cumulative public TCR beta family frequency.

TCRdb re-called the reads with MiXCR, one entry per CDR3 protein. The data show some 680,000 distinct CDR3 sequences, 35% to 45% seen once. V was cut by 6 bases and J by 0 bases, with 12 bases left in between. The CDR3 is 15 residues long. Germline CDR1 MNHGY, CDR2 SAAAGT. Sequenced: PBMCs. This clonotype was sampled from a human donor in good health (CMV status not recorded). Some clones in this sample may be carry-over from other donors' samples. The rearrangement links TRBV6-8 to TRBJ2-4; D may be TRBD1 (5 bases). CDR3 sequence reads: CASRGTGVAKNIQYF. CDR3 DNA: TGTGCCAGCAGAGGAACAGGCGTAGCCAAAAACATTCAGTACTTC.